This T cell receptor beta chain was identified during a study of T cells after yellow fever vaccination. TCRdb reanalysed the 5' RACE reads using MiXCR and keeps one entry per CDR3 protein. The sample carries around 550,000 distinct CDR3 sequences, around 21% recorded once. CDR3 size: 13 residues. Per the germline V gene, CDR1 is SGHTA and CDR2 is FQGNSA. Trimming shortened V by 10 bases and J by 3 bases, and 16 bases separated the two germline ends. The sequencing used PBMCs, collected 15 days after the yellow fever booster vaccination. This receptor was obtained from a man between 25 and 39 years old who received the YFV17D yellow fever vaccine. The J gene is TRBJ2-7, the V gene TRBV7-2; no definite D call. CDR3 region: CATALDPLYEQYF. The CDR3 nucleotides are TGTGCCACCGCACTTGACCCACTCTACGAGCAGTACTTC.